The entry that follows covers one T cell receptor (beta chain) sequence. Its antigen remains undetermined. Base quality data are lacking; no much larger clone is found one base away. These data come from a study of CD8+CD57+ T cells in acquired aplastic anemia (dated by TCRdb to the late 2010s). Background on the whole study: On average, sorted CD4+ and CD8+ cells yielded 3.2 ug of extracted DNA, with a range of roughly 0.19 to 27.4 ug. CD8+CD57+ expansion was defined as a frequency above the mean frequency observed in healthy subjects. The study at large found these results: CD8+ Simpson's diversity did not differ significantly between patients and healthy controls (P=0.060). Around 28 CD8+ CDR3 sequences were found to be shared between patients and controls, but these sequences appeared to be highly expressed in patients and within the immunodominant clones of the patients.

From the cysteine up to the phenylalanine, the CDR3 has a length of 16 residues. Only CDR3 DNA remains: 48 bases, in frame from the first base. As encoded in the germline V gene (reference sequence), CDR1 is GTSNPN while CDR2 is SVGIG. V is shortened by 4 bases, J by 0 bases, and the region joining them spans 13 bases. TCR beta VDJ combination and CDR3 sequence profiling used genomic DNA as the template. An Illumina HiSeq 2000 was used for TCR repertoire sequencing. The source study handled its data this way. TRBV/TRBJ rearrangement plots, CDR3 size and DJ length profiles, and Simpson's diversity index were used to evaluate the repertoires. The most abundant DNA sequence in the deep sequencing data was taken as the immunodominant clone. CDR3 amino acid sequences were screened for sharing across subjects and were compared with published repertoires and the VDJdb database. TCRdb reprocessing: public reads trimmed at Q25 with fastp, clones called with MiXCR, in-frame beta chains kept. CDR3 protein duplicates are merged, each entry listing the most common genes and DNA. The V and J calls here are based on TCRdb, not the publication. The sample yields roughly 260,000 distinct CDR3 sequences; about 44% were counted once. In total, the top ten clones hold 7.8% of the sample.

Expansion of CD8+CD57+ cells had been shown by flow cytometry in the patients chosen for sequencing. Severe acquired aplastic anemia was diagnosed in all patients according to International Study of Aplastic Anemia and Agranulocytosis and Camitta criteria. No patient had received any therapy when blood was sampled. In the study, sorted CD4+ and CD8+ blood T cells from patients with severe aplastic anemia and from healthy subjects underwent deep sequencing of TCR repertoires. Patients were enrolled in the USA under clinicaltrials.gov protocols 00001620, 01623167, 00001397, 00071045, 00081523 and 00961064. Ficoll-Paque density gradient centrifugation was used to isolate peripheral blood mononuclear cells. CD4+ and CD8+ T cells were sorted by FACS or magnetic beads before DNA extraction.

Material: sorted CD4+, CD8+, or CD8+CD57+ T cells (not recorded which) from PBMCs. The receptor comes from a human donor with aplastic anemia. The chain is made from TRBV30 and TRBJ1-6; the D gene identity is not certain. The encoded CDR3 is CAWNGGLSSYNSPLHF. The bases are TGTGCCTGGAATGGTGGCTTGAGCTCCTATAATTCACCCCTCCACTTT.